This passage covers 32 T cell receptor beta chains from one sample sequenced in a study of early T cells in non-severe SARS-CoV-2 infection. TCRdb re-derived calls from the 5' RACE reads in MiXCR, one entry per CDR3 protein. The sample has about 39,000 distinct CDR3 sequences, under 9.5% seen once; the top ten hold just over 8%. Sample: whole blood. Receptor source: an adult who was a healthcare worker with PCR-confirmed SARS-CoV-2 infection or an uninfected control (not recorded which).

This sequence joins TRBV6-6 and TRBJ2-2, with D unclear. Germline CDR1 is MNHNY and CDR2 is SVGAGI (reference sequence). Trimming stripped 2 bases from V and 6 bases from J, with 4 bases between. This CDR3 has 12 amino acids. CDR3 sequence: CASSYGAGELFF. CDR3 sequence (DNA): TGTGCCAGCAGTTACGGGGCCGGGGAGCTGTTTTTT.

This chain uses TRBV6-2 or TRBV6-3 with TRBJ1-1, with D hard to call. The CDR3 length is 12 residues. The germline CDR1 and CDR2 sequences are MNHEY and SVGEGT. Trimming took off 5 bases at V and 7 bases at J, with 11 bases between the two ends. The CDR3 DNA sequence: TGTGCCAGCAGTCCCATGACACTTGAAGCTTTCTTT. This codes for CASSPMTLEAFF.

This clonotype was counted a few times. V is TRBV7-3 and J is TRBJ2-1; 7 nucleotides agree with TRBD1. The CDR3 length is 18 residues. J gave up 0 bases and V 5 bases, and 13 bases lay outside the gene matches. Looked up from germline, CDR1 is SGHTA and CDR2 is FQGTGA. CDR3 in amino acids: CASSLTGHYFSSYNEQFF. The CDR3 DNA follows: TGTGCCAGCAGCCTGACAGGGCATTACTTTAGCTCCTACAATGAGCAGTTCTTC.

This clonotype came up a few times. This CDR3 reads CASSLQMNTEAFF. The CDR3 nucleotides read TGCGCCAGCAGCCTGCAAATGAACACTGAAGCTTTCTTT. The chain employs TRBV5-1 and TRBJ1-1; D is ambiguous. Germline CDR1 is SGHRS and CDR2 is YFSETQ. The CDR3 has 13 residues. Trimming took off 4 bases at V and 0 bases at J, with 7 bases between the two ends.

The chain joins TRBV6-5 to TRBJ1-2; 7 bases fit TRBD1. Losses at the gene ends were 6 bases for V and 8 bases for J; bases not matched to a gene: 6. The CDR3 loop spans 12 amino acids. Germline lookup yields CDR1 MNHEY and CDR2 SVGAGI. The DNA for the CDR3 is TGTGCCAGCAGCCTGACAGGGACCGGCTACACCTTC. Its protein product is CASSLTGTGYTF.

This chain connects TRBV7-8 to TRBJ2-1; D tentatively reads TRBD1 or TRBD2 (5 bases each). V shed 4 bases and J shed 7 bases, with 11 bases lying between them. Germline V gives CDR1 SGHVS, CDR2 FQNEAQ. The CDR3 runs to 13 residues. The CDR3 region has the DNA TGTGCCAGCAGCTATGGGACCGAGAATGAGCAGTTCTTC. Its protein is CASSYGTENEQFF.

The V gene is TRBV28, the J gene TRBJ2-5; 10 positions agree with TRBD2. The CDR3 is 15 residues long. Trimming took 5 bases from V and 1 from J; bases not matched to a gene: 4. CDR1 is MDHEN, CDR2 SYDVKM, per germline. This chain's CDR3 is CASSGLADRQETQYF. The CDR3, as DNA: TGTGCCAGCAGTGGACTAGCGGACCGCCAAGAGACCCAGTACTTC.

In this sample, this clonotype is medium-sized (0.01 to 0.1%). The chain has TRBV28 and TRBJ2-7; D is perhaps TRBD1 (5 bases). The CDR3 loop spans 15 amino acids. Germline CDR1 reads MDHEN; CDR2 reads SYDVKM. V dropped 3 bases and J dropped 2 bases, with 14 bases sitting between them. The CDR3 bases are TGTGCCAGCAGTTTCCAGGGATCCGTTCCCTACGAGCAGTACTTC. It yields the protein CASSFQGSVPYEQYF.

This clonotype was detected only a few times. The chain links TRBV7-3 to TRBJ1-6, with unresolved D. Germline CDR1 and CDR2: SGHTA and FQGTGA. The CDR3 is 15 residues long. Trimming stripped 5 bases from V and 8 bases from J, with 16 bases between. The CDR3 protein is CASSANRRADSPLHF. The CDR3 DNA is TGTGCCAGCAGCGCTAACCGACGGGCCGATTCACCCCTCCACTTT. The whole variable domain, filled in from reference TRBV7-3 and TRBJ1-6, reads GAGVSQTPSNKVTEKGKYVELRCDPISGHTALYWYRQSLGQGPEFLIYFQGTGAADDSGLPNDRFFAVRPEGSVSTLKIQRTERGDSAVYLCASSANRRADSPLHFGNGTRLTVT.

This clonotype was picked up a small number of times. This chain joins TRBV29-1 and TRBJ2-1; the match to TRBD1 covers 7 bases. This CDR3 spans 12 amino acids. J gave up 6 bases and V 4 bases, and 3 bases lay outside the gene matches. Per the germline V gene, CDR1 is SQVTM and CDR2 is ANQGSEA. The CDR3 loop is CSVGTGSNEQFF. As DNA, the CDR3 is TGCAGCGTTGGGACAGGATCCAATGAGCAGTTCTTC.

A few counts support this clonotype. This chain connects TRBV5-1 to TRBJ2-4; 10 bases fit TRBD2. From germline, CDR1 is SGHRS and CDR2 YFSETQ. This CDR3 spans 16 amino acids. V lost 4 bases and J lost 0; bases outside the gene matches: 4. CDR3 in amino acids: CASSQGTSAAKNIQYF. CDR3 nucleotide sequence: TGCGCCAGCAGCCAGGGGACTAGCGCAGCCAAAAACATTCAGTACTTC.

This clonotype has ten or more counts. The rearrangement links TRBV7-8 to TRBJ2-3, with D perhaps given as TRBD1 or TRBD2 (5 bases each). CDR3 size: 15 residues. The germline V and J ends were trimmed by 0 bases and 2 bases, with 9 bases remaining between them. Germline CDR1 and CDR2: SGHVS and FQNEAQ. The CDR3 nucleotides read TGTGCCAGCAGCTTAGCGCCGGGACCCACAGATACGCAGTATTTT. This encodes CASSLAPGPTDTQYF.

This clonotype was detected many times. The rearrangement joins TRBV3-1 to TRBJ2-1; 8 positions match TRBD2. Germline values: CDR1 LGHDT, CDR2 YNNKEL (reference sequence). The trim removed 0 bases at V and 9 bases at J, leaving 7 bases unmatched. The CDR3 covers 15 residues. CDR3 in DNA: TGTGCCAGCAGCCAAGAGACTAGCGAGGCAGCTGAGCAGTTCTTC. Translated, it gives CASSQETSEAAEQFF.

This clonotype was seen ten or more times. The genes are TRBV28 and TRBJ2-1; D may be TRBD2 (7 bases). Germline CDR1 is MDHEN and CDR2 is SYDVKM. This CDR3 contains 13 residues. V lost 3 bases and J lost 7, with 10 bases in between. In nucleotides, the CDR3 is TGTGCCAGCAGTTTTCGGGGGGCGAATGAGCAGTTCTTC. Translating it yields CASSFRGANEQFF.

This clonotype appeared a few times. The chain couples TRBV6-5 to TRBJ1-6; weak D call: TRBD1 (6 bases). There are 14 residues in the CDR3. Trimming took 6 bases from V and 9 from J, leaving 15 bases between them. CDR1 and CDR2 (germline): MNHEY, SVGAGI. The CDR3 bases are TGTGCCAGCAGACCTACAGGGTTCGGTTCACCCCTCCACTTT. Translation gives CASRPTGFGSPLHF.

The V gene is TRBV12-3 or TRBV12-4, the J gene TRBJ1-6; no clear D. This CDR3 contains 13 residues. The ends were cut back, 7 bases at V and 6 bases at J, with 10 bases in the middle. The DNA of the CDR3 is TGTGCCAGCATTACAGATTTTAATTCACCCCTCCACTTT. It is translated as CASITDFNSPLHF.

With respect to this clonotype: The germline gene is not matched at one end of the junction; a read error may be the cause. The rearrangement uses TRBV2 and TRBJ1-1; D not resolved. Germline CDR1 is SNHLY and CDR2 is FYNNEI. The CDR3 is made up of 12 amino acids. This CDR3 reads CASREVFEMTFF. CDR3 DNA sequence: TGTGCCAGCAGGGAAGTGTTTGAGATGACTTTCTTT.

This clonotype was seen at least ten times. This chain uses TRBV4-2 with TRBJ1-5; D is unclear. Per germline, CDR1 LGHNA and CDR2 YNFKEQ. The CDR3 is 13 amino acids. V gave up 0 bases and J gave up 9 bases, with 9 bases separating them. In DNA, the CDR3 is TGTGCCAGCAGCCAAGACAGGTTCTTGCCCCAGCATTTT. Amino acids: CASSQDRFLPQHF.

About this clonotype: Germline is not matched at one junction end, which may reflect a read error. In nucleotides, the CDR3 is TGTGCCAGCAGCTTAGAGAGGGACAGGGGATATAGCAATCAGCCCCGGCATTTT. Protein product: CASSLERDRGYSNQPRHF. The chain has TRBV7-8 and TRBJ1-5, with 10 bases aligning to TRBD1. Germline V gene lookup returns CDR1 SGHVS and CDR2 FQNEAQ. This CDR3 contains 18 residues.

This clonotype showed up just a few times. The chain couples TRBV29-1 to TRBJ1-1; tentatively, D is TRBD1 (5 bases). This CDR3 region has 13 residues. V was cut by 5 bases and J by 4 bases, with 14 bases left in between. Looked up from germline, CDR1 is SQVTM and CDR2 is ANQGSEA. DNA of the CDR3: TGCAGCGTTCGTAGGGGTTTTCGCACTGAAGCTTTCTTT. This gives the protein CSVRRGFRTEAFF. Full variable domain (missing parts from reference TRBV29-1 and TRBJ1-1): SAVISQKPSRDICQRGTSLTIQCQVDSQVTMMFWYRQQPGQSLTLIATANQGSEATYESGFVIDKFPISRPNLTFSTLTVSNMSPEDSSIYLCSVRRGFRTEAFFGQGTRLTVV.

This clonotype was seen at least ten times. The V gene is TRBV7-9, the J gene TRBJ2-2; D is possibly TRBD1 or TRBD2 (5 bases each). CDR3 length: 15 amino acids. The ends were cut back, 5 bases at V and 0 bases at J, with 10 bases in the middle. Looked up from germline, CDR1 is SEHNR and CDR2 is FQNEAQ (reference sequence). The CDR3 loop reads CASSPGTANTGELFF. Here the CDR3 DNA reads TGTGCCAGCAGCCCCGGGACGGCGAACACCGGGGAGCTGTTTTTT.

This clonotype was detected ten times or more. Sequence at one end of the junction differs from germline and may be a read error. V and J are TRBV29-1 and TRBJ1-4, with 7 bases matching TRBD1. Germline-derived CDR1 and CDR2 are SQVTM and ANQGSEA. This CDR3 has 13 amino acids. CDR3 sequence reads: CSVKDRVGEKLFF. CDR3 bases: TGCAGCGTTAAAGACAGGGTGGGCGAAAAACTGTTTTTT.

The sample holds many counts of this clonotype. J is TRBJ2-7 and V is TRBV5-4; D may correspond to TRBD1 or TRBD2 (5 bases each). Trimming cost V 1 base and J 4 bases, with 6 bases left between them. The germline V gene has CDR1 SGHNT and CDR2 YYREEE (reference sequence). CDR3 size: 12 residues. DNA for the CDR3: TGTGCCAGCAGCTTGTGGGGGTACGAGCAGTACTTC. As protein: CASSLWGYEQYF.

In DNA, the CDR3 is TGTGCCGCCCGGTCGGGCGGGAACGAGCAGTACTTC. Amino acid sequence: CAARSGGNEQYF. This chain uses TRBV7-9 with TRBJ2-7; D perhaps matches TRBD2 (6 bases). Germline CDR1 and CDR2: SEHNR and FQNEAQ (reference sequence). Trimming took off 11 bases at V and 5 bases at J, with 16 bases between the two ends. CDR3 length equals 12 residues.

This clonotype has a count of ten or more. The chain recombines TRBV27 with TRBJ2-3; D may be TRBD1 (5 bases). Germline assignment: CDR1 MNHEY and CDR2 SMNVEV (reference sequence). V lost 6 bases, J lost 9 bases, and 10 bases lay in between. This CDR3 is built from 11 residues. Here the CDR3 reads CASSTGWTQYF. CDR3 nucleotide sequence: TGTGCCAGCAGCACAGGTTGGACGCAGTATTTT.

In this sample, this clonotype turned up many times. V and J are TRBV10-3 and TRBJ2-7; TRBD1 aligns across 10 bases. CDR3 length: 13 residues. Trimming removed 9 bases from V and 5 bases from J; junction bases left unmatched: 7. Germline CDR1 ENHRY, CDR2 SYGVKD. CDR3 DNA: TGTGCCATTGCGAGGGGACAGGGGAACGAGCAGTACTTC. The encoded protein is CAIARGQGNEQYF.

Ten or more counts support this clonotype. The chain uses TRBV6-2 or TRBV6-3 and TRBJ2-3; 7 bases fit TRBD2. In germline, CDR1 is MNHEY, CDR2 SVGEGT. The CDR3 consists of 15 residues. Trimming took 4 bases from V and 3 from J; bases not matched to a gene: 7. CDR3 sequence: CASSSAGVTTDTQYF. CDR3 nucleotide sequence: TGTGCCAGCAGTTCGGCGGGGGTCACGACAGATACGCAGTATTTT.

This clonotype was recorded at least ten times. The rearrangement uses TRBV12-3 or TRBV12-4 and TRBJ1-2; unclear D gene. CDR3 size: 14 residues. V dropped 3 bases and J dropped 8 bases, with 16 bases sitting between them. DNA for the CDR3: TGTGCCAGCAGTTTCCGGACTGGGTTTTTGGGCTACACCTTC. It yields the protein CASSFRTGFLGYTF.

This clonotype was seen a few times. The chain recombines TRBV29-1 with TRBJ1-2; weak D call: TRBD1 (5 bases). Germline V lookup: CDR1 SQVTM, CDR2 ANQGSEA. The V and J ends lost 7 bases and 4 bases respectively, with 16 bases between them. CDR3 length equals 13 residues. CDR3 sequence (DNA): TGCAGCGCGCACAACGGAGGGGTCTATGGCTACACCTTC. This codes for CSAHNGGVYGYTF.

This clonotype was detected a few times. The chain employs TRBV6-6 and TRBJ2-4; D not resolved. The CDR3 loop spans 13 amino acids. Germline V CDR1 and CDR2: MNHNY, SVGAGI (reference sequence). V shed 4 bases and J shed 5 bases, with 9 bases lying between them. CDR3 bases: TGTGCCAGCAGTTTAGGTGCTCAAAACATTCAGTACTTC. Its protein is CASSLGAQNIQYF.

This sequence joins TRBV30 and TRBJ1-6, with D possibly matching TRBD1 (5 bases). The V gene's germline CDR1 is GTSNPN and CDR2 SVGIG (reference sequence). This CDR3 has 15 amino acids. Trimming took off 3 bases at V and 0 bases at J, with 9 bases between the two ends. Written as DNA, the CDR3 is TGTGCCTGGAGCGGCGACAGCTCCTATAATTCACCCCTCCACTTT. Translating it yields CAWSGDSSYNSPLHF.

The table lists this clonotype with a few counts. This chain joins TRBV20-1 and TRBJ2-1, with D perhaps TRBD1 or TRBD2 (5 bases each). CDR3 size: 14 residues. Looked up from germline, CDR1 is DFQATT and CDR2 is SNEGSKA (reference sequence). The germline V and J ends were trimmed by 4 bases and 6 bases, with 16 bases remaining between them. CDR3 nucleotide sequence: TGCAGTGCTAATACCGGGACCGCTGGCAATGAGCAGTTCTTC. It translates to CSANTGTAGNEQFF.